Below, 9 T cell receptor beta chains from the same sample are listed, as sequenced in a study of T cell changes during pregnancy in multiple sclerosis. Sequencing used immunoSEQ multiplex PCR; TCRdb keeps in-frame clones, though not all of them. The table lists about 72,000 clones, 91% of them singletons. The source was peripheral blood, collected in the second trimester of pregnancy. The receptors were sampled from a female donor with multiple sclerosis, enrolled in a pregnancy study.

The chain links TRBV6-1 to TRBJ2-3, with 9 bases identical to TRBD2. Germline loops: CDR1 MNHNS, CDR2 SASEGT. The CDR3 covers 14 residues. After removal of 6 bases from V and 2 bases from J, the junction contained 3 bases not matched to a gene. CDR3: CASRSGGSTDTQYF. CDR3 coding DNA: TGTGCCAGCAGGAGCGGGGGGTCCACAGATACGCAGTATTTT.

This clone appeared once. The CDR3 loop is CASSLRDTYNEQFF. CDR3 nucleotide sequence: TGTGCCAGCAGCTTACGGGACACTTACAATGAGCAGTTCTTC. This chain uses TRBV7-9 with TRBJ2-1; D is perhaps TRBD1 (6 bases). V lost 2 bases and J 4 bases, leaving 9 bases between the germline ends. The germline V gene has CDR1 SEHNR and CDR2 FQNEAQ (reference sequence). The CDR3 has 14 amino acids.

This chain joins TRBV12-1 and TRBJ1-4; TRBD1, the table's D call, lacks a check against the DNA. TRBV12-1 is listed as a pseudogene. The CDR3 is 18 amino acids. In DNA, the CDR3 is TGTGCCAGCAGCTCCCCCGGGACAGGGCGGTCGTTTAATGAAAAACTGTTTTTT. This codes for CASSSPGTGRSFNEKLFF.

In DNA, the CDR3 is TGTGCCACCAGCAGAGGTCGACAGGGTGGGACAGATACGCAGTATTTT. Protein: CATSRGRQGGTDTQYF. V and J are TRBV15 and TRBJ2-3, with TRBD1 matching over 7 bases. Germline V gene sequence: CDR1 LNHNV, CDR2 YYDKDF (reference sequence). There are 16 residues in the CDR3. Unmatched junction bases numbered 7, after V lost 1 base and J lost 3 bases.

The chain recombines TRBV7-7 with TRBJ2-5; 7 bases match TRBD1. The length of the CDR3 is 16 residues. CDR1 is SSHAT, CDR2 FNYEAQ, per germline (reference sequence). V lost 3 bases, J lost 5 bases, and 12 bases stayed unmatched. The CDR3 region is CASSFALAGGGETQYF. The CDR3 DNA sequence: TGTGCCAGCAGCTTTGCCCTCGCAGGGGGTGGGGAGACCCAGTACTTC.

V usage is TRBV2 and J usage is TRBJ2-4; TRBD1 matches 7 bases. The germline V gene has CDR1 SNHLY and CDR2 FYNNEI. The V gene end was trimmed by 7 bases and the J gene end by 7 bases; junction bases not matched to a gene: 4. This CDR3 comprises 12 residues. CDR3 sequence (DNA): TGTGCCAGCACCGGGACAGATAACATTCAGTACTTC. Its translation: CASTGTDNIQYF. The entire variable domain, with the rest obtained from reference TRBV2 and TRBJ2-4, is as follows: EPEVTQTPSHQVTQMGQEVILRCVPISNHLYFYWYRQILGQKVEFLVSFYNNEISEKSEIFDDQFSVERPDGSNFTLKIRSTKLEDSAMYFCASTGTDNIQYFGAGTRLSVL.

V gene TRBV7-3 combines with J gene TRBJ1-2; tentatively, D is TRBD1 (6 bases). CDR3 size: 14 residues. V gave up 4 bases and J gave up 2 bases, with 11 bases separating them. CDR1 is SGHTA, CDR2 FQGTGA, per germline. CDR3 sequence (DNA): TGTGCCAGCAGCTCCGGACAGACCAACTATGGCTACACCTTC. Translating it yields CASSSGQTNYGYTF.

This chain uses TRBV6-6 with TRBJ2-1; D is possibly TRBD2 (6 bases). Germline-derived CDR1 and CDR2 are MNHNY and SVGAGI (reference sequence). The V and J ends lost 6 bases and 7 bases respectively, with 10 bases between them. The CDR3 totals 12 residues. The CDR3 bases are TGTGCCAGCAGGTGGGGGGATAATGAGCAGTTCTTC. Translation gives CASRWGDNEQFF.

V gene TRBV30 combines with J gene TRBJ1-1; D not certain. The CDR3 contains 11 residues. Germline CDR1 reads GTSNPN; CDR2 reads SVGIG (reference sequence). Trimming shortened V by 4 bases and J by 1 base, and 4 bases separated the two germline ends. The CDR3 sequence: CAWNGNTEAFF. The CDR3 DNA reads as TGTGCCTGGAACGGGAACACTGAAGCTTTCTTT.